The 5 T cell receptor beta chains below come from one sample, sequenced in a study of beta chain features in type 1 diabetes. The antigens of these receptors remain unknown. Sequenced material consisted of expressed TCRB transcripts (all of the isolated RNA was reverse transcribed). Assay used: immunoSEQ multiplex PCR; TCRdb lists only in-frame clones, some missing. Of 200,000 to 300,000 clones listed, approximately 13% are singletons. Study-wide results and limits: Shorter TCRB CDR3s, moderately but significantly so, were found in Type 1 diabetes patients in all four CD4+ subsets.

Source material: naive CD4+ T cells from blood. These receptors originate from a man younger than 45 with type 1 diabetes.

A few counts support this clone. This chain links TRBV9 with TRBJ2-7, with 11 bases lining up with TRBD2. V lost 0 bases to trimming and J lost 2 bases; unmatched junction nucleotides: 10. The germline CDR1 and CDR2 sequences are SGDLS and YYNGEE. The CDR3 runs 18 residues. As DNA, the CDR3 is TGTGCCAGCAGCGTAGGACCCTCCGTAGCGGGGGGGCCCTACGAGCAGTACTTC. Translated: CASSVGPSVAGGPYEQYF.

This clone was observed a handful of times. The gene calls are TRBV2 and TRBJ2-1, with D possibly matching TRBD2 (7 bases). This CDR3 spans 15 amino acids. V was clipped by 4 bases and J by 8 bases, with 18 bases between them. Germline values: CDR1 SNHLY, CDR2 FYNNEI. CDR3: CASSGGGTKGDEQFF. The CDR3 bases are TGTGCCAGCAGTGGGGGGGGCACTAAAGGCGATGAGCAGTTCTTC.

V and J are TRBV19 and TRBJ1-5, with D possibly TRBD1 on 6 matching bases. CDR1 and CDR2 from the germline V gene are LNHDA and SQIVND (reference sequence). The length of the CDR3 is 17 residues. V was pared by 6 bases and J by 3 bases, with 21 bases between. The CDR3 here is CASSPINGQLVNQPQHF. CDR3 nucleotides: TGTGCCAGTAGCCCAATCAATGGACAGCTAGTCAATCAGCCCCAGCATTTT.

This clone came up a few times. The chain has TRBV7-9 and TRBJ1-1; possibly TRBD1 for D (5 bases). Trimming pared 5 bases from V and 6 bases from J, leaving 13 bases between. Per the germline V gene, CDR1 is SEHNR and CDR2 is FQNEAQ (reference sequence). This CDR3 contains 13 residues. CDR3 in amino acids: CASSNAGLAEAFF. In DNA form, the CDR3 reads TGTGCCAGCAGCAACGCAGGGTTGGCTGAAGCTTTCTTT.

The CDR3: CASSLIGTANYGYTF. In DNA, the CDR3 is TGTGCCAGCAGTTTAATCGGGACTGCCAACTATGGCTACACCTTC. This chain connects TRBV27 to TRBJ1-2; D is perhaps TRBD1 (5 bases). The CDR3 extends over 15 amino acids. V lost 2 bases, J lost 2 bases, and 12 bases lay in between. The germline V gene has CDR1 MNHEY and CDR2 SMNVEV (reference sequence).